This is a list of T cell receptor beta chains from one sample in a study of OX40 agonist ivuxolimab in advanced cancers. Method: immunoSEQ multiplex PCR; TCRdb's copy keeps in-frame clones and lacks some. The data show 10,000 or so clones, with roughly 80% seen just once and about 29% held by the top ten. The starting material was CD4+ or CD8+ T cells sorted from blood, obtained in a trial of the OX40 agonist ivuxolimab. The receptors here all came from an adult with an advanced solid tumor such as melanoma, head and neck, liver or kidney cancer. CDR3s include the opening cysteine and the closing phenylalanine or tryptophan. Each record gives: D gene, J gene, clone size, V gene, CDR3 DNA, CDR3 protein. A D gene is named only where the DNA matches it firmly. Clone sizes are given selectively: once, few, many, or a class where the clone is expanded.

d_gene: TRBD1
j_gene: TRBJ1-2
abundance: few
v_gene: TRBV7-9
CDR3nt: TGTGCCAGCAGCTTGGGGCCACAGGGGGCGTACTATGGCTACACCTTC
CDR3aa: CASSLGPQGAYYGYTF

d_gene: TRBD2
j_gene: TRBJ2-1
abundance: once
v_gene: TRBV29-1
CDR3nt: TGCAGCGGATATGGGACTAGCGGGAGAAAGGTAGACAATGAGCAGTTCTTC
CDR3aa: CSGYGTSGRKVDNEQFF

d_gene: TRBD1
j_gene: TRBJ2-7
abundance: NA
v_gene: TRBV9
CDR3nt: TGTGCCAGCAGCCCGGCAGGGGGCAGACCCTACGAGCAGTACTTC
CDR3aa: CASSPAGGRPYEQYF

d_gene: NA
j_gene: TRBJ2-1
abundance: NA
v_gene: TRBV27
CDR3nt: TGTGCCAGCAGTTTCCCAGGGCTTGGCAATGAGCAGTTCTTC
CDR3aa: CASSFPGLGNEQFF

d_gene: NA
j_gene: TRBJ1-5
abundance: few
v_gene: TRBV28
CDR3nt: TGTGCCAGCAGTTTAACTCCAACACCGAATCAGCCCCAGCATTTT
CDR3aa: CASSLTPTPNQPQHF

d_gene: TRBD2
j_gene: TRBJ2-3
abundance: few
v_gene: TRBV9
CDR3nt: TGTGCCAGCAGCGCCGGACTAGTAGGGACAGATACGCAGTATTTT
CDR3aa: CASSAGLVGTDTQYF

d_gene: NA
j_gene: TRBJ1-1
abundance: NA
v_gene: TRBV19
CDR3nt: TGTGCCAGTAGTCAGGGTTCAGGGAACACTGAAGCTTTCTTT
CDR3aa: CASSQGSGNTEAFF

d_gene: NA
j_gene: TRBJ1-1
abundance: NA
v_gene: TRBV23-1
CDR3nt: TGCGCCAGCAGTCAATTTGGTAGGGTGGACACTGAAGCTTTCTTT
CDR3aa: CASSQFGRVDTEAFF

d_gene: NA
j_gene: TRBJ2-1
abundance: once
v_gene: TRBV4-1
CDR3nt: TGCGCCAGCAGCCAAGATCCCTGGACGGGCTCCTACAATGAGCAGTTCTTC
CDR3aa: CASSQDPWTGSYNEQFF

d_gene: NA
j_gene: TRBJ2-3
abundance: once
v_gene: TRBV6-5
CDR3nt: TGTGCCAGCAGTTCAGGGGTAACTAGCACAGATACGCAGTATTTT
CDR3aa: CASSSGVTSTDTQYF

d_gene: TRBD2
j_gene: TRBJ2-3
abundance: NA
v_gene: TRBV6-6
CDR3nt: TGTGCCAGCAGTTCCTGGACTAGCCGAAGCACAGATACGCAGTATTTT
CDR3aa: CASSSWTSRSTDTQYF

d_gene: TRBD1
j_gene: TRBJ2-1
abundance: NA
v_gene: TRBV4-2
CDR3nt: TGTGCCAGCAGCCAAGAGGACTCGGGACAGGGGAAATACAATGCGCAGTTCTTC
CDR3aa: CASSQEDSGQGKYNAQFF

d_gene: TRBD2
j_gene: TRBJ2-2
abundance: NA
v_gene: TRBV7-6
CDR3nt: TGTGCCAGCAGCGTGCCAAACCGAGGACTAGAGGCCTACTCCGGGGAGCTGTTTTTT
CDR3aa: CASSVPNRGLEAYSGELFF

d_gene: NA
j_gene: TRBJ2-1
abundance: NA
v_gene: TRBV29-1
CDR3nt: TGCAGCCTTATACGGGACTTTTCAGAAAGGGCGCAGTTCTTC
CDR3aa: CSLIRDFSERAQFF

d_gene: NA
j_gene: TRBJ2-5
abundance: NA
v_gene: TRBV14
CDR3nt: TGTGCCAGCAGCCAGGACACGGACAGCCAAGAGACCCAGTACTTC
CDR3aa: CASSQDTDSQETQYF

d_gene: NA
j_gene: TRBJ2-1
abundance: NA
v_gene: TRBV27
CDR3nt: TGTGCCAGCAGTTTCTCCCCCTTCAATGAGCAGTTCTTC
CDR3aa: CASSFSPFNEQFF

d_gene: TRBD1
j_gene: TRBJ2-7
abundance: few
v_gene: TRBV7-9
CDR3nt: TGTGCCAGCAGCTTAGCAGGGACAGGGAACGAGCAGTACTTC
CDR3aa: CASSLAGTGNEQYF

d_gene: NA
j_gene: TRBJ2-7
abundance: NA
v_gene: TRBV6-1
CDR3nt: TGTGCCAGCAGTGAAATTGCCTACGAGCAGTACTTC
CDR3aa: CASSEIAYEQYF

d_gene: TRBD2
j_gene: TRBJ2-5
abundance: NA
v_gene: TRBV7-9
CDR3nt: TGTGCCAGCAGCTTAGGCCGCAGGACTAGCCTACAAGAGACCCAGTACTTC
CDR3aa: CASSLGRRTSLQETQYF

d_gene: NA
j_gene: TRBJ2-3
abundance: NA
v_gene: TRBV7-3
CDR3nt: TGTGCCAGCAGCCCCGGGACCACAGATACGCAGTATTTT
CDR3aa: CASSPGTTDTQYF

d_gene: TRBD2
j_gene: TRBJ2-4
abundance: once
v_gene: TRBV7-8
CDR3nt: TGTGCCAGCAGCTCTCCTATAGCGGGAGGGAGAGAGGCTCAGTACTTC
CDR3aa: CASSSPIAGGREAQYF

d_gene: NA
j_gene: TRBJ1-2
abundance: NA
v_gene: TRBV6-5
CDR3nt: TGTGCCAGCAGTTACGACCAAGCGCGCTTCTATGGCTACACCTTC
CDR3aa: CASSYDQARFYGYTF

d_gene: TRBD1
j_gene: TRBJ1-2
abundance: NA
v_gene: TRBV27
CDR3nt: TGTGCCAGCAGCCGGGGACAGGGCTATGGCTACACCTTC
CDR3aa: CASSRGQGYGYTF

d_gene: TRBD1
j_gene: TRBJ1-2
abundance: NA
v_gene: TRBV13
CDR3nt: TGTGCCAGCAGCTCCGGACAGGGACGAGGCTACACCTTC
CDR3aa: CASSSGQGRGYTF

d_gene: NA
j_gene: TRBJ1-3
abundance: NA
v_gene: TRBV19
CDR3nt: TGTGCCAGTAGTATCCCCGATGACTCTGGAAACACCATATATTTT
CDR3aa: CASSIPDDSGNTIYF

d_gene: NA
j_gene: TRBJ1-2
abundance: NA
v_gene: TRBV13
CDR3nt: TGTGCCAGCAGCTTAACATCCGGGGGAAGTGGCTACACCTTC
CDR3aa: CASSLTSGGSGYTF

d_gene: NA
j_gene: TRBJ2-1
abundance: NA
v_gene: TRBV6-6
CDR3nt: TGTGCCAGCAGTTACTTTGGGGGAGTGTGGGATGAGCAGTTCTTC
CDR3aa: CASSYFGGVWDEQFF

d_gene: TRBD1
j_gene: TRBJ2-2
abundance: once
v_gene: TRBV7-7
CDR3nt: TGTGCCAGCAGCTCCCGATCCGGGAGACAGGGGGTAGTCGGGGAGCTGTTTTTT
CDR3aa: CASSSRSGRQGVVGELFF

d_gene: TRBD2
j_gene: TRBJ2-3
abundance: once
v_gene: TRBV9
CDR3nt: TGTGCCAGCAGCGCCCGGCCGGGACTAGCGGGGTCTAGCACAGATACGCAGTATTTT
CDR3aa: CASSARPGLAGSSTDTQYF